The 16 T cell receptor beta chains below come from one sample, sequenced in a study of blood T cells in healthy people across ages. Next came a second PCR, run for about 7 to 12 cycles, which used a sample-barcoded 5' primer along with a J-beta primer mix. One entry per CDR3 protein, called by TCRdb with MiXCR from the 5' RACE reads. The sample carries 1.5 million or so distinct CDR3 sequences, roughly 40% recorded once. Material: blood. The origin of the receptors is a woman in her late teens or twenties in good health.

The chain carries TRBV5-1 and TRBJ2-6; D is possibly TRBD2 (5 bases). CDR3 length equals 15 residues. The ends were cut back, 1 base at V and 8 bases at J, with 13 bases in the middle. From germline, CDR1 is SGHRS and CDR2 YFSETQ. The CDR3 DNA reads TGCGCCAGCAGCTTGTCGGGGTTTCTGCCCAACGTCCTGACTTTC. It specifies CASSLSGFLPNVLTF.

The rearrangement uses TRBV5-1 and TRBJ2-1; TRBD2 matches at 8 bases. V shed 3 bases, J shed 2 bases, and the junction held 10 bases outside the gene matches. CDR1 is SGHRS, CDR2 YFSETQ, per germline. This CDR3 has 17 residues. The CDR3 region has the DNA TGCGCCAGCAGCTCCGGACCGGGGGGGGGCGCCTACAATGAGCAGTTCTTC. It yields the protein CASSSGPGGGAYNEQFF.

This clonotype showed up just a few times. The rearrangement uses TRBV28 and TRBJ2-7; 10 nucleotides agree with TRBD2. Germline CDR1 MDHEN, CDR2 SYDVKM. This CDR3 region has 13 residues. V lost 8 bases to trimming and J lost 6 bases; unmatched junction nucleotides: 7. The CDR3 loop is CASGLAGGCEQYF. The DNA for the CDR3 is TGTGCCAGCGGGTTAGCGGGGGGATGCGAGCAGTACTTC. Together with reference TRBV28 and TRBJ2-7, the CDR3 gives the full variable domain: DVKVTQSSRYLVKRTGEKVFLECVQDMDHENMFWYRQDPGLGLRLIYFSYDVKMKEKGDIPEGYSVSREKKERFSLILESASTNQTSMYLCASGLAGGCEQYFGPGTRLTVT.

This chain joins TRBV3-1 and TRBJ2-1, with TRBD2 matching over 7 bases. The CDR3 length is 17 residues. V lost 4 bases and J lost 4; bases outside the gene matches: 13. Germline V gene sequence: CDR1 LGHDT, CDR2 YNNKEL (reference sequence). Written as DNA, the CDR3 is TGTGCCAGCAGCCCAACGGAGGCAGCGGGGTGTTACAATGAGCAGTTCTTC. Its protein product is CASSPTEAAGCYNEQFF.

The genes are TRBV27 and TRBJ1-5, with 10 bases that match TRBD1. After removal of 5 bases from V and 7 bases from J, the junction contained 8 bases not matched to a gene. Germline V lookup: CDR1 MNHEY, CDR2 SMNVEV (reference sequence). This CDR3 is 15 amino acids long. The CDR3 DNA sequence: TGTGCCAGCAGTCCTACCGGGACAGGGGTGCAGCCCCAGCATTTT. Translated, it gives CASSPTGTGVQPQHF.

This clonotype was recorded a few times. The V and J genes are TRBV27 and TRBJ1-1; D is uncertain. The V gene's germline CDR1 is MNHEY and CDR2 SMNVEV (reference sequence). V lost 2 bases to trimming and J lost 1 base, with 11 bases between them. The CDR3 loop spans 15 amino acids. CDR3 bases: TGTGCCAGCAGTTTAGTAGGAGCGGGGAACACTGAAGCTTTCTTT. Protein product: CASSLVGAGNTEAFF.

This chain links TRBV11-2 with TRBJ2-5; possibly TRBD2 for D (6 bases). The J call may be incorrect, as the DNA end agrees better with TRBJ2-7. The CDR3 consists of 15 residues. From germline, CDR1 is SGHAT and CDR2 FQNNGV. CDR3 DNA sequence: TGTGCCAGCAGCTTAGAAGTTGGAGGGGTCTACGAGCAGTACTTC. This codes for CASSLEVGGVYEQYF.

The chain joins TRBV10-2 to TRBJ2-2; tentative D call: TRBD1 (5 bases). Trimming removed 8 bases at V and 5 bases at J, with 12 bases between. This CDR3 comprises 13 residues. The V gene's germline CDR1 is WSHSY and CDR2 SAAADI. CDR3 DNA: TGCGCCAGCGGGGCGTCGGTAACCGGGGAGCTGTTTTTT. It specifies CASGASVTGELFF.

This clonotype appeared many times. The genes are TRBV29-1 and TRBJ2-1, with 11 bases aligning to TRBD2. The CDR3 runs 17 residues. Germline loops: CDR1 SQVTM, CDR2 ANQGSEA. V lost 0 bases and J lost 4; bases outside the gene matches: 8. DNA for the CDR3: TGCAGCGTTGAAGATACAGGGACTAGCGGTAGATACAATGAGCAGTTCTTC. Its translation: CSVEDTGTSGRYNEQFF.

The chain is built from TRBV20-1 and TRBJ1-3; 7 bases agree with TRBD1. Germline loops: CDR1 DFQATT, CDR2 SNEGSKA (reference sequence). Losses at the gene ends were 4 bases for V and 0 bases for J; bases not matched to a gene: 3. The CDR3 consists of 14 residues. CDR3 bases: TGCAGTGCTATCCGGGACAGCTCTGGAAACACCATATATTTT. It encodes CSAIRDSSGNTIYF.

The chain has TRBV6-1 and TRBJ2-1, with D unresolved. This CDR3 is built from 13 residues. CDR1 and CDR2 from the germline V gene are MNHNS and SASEGT. V was shortened by 2 bases and J by 7 bases, with 9 bases between the two germline ends. This CDR3 is CASSEWAANEQFF. The CDR3 DNA reads TGTGCCAGCAGTGAATGGGCAGCTAATGAGCAGTTCTTC.

Details on this clonotype: Germline is not matched at one junction end, which may reflect a read error. The rearrangement links TRBV20-1 to TRBJ2-1, with 8 bases aligning to TRBD2. Germline V gene data show CDR1 as DFQATT and CDR2 as SNEGSKA (reference sequence). The CDR3 runs 16 residues. The CDR3 nucleotides are TGCAGTGCTAGAACTAGCGGATCGAGCTCCTACAATGAGCGGTTCTTC. The encoded protein is CSARTSGSSSYNERFF.

V and J are TRBV5-5 and TRBJ2-7; no clear D gene. The CDR3 extends over 11 amino acids. The germline V and J ends were trimmed by 4 bases and 7 bases, with 9 bases remaining between them. Germline-derived CDR1 and CDR2 are SGHKS and YYEKEE (reference sequence). The DNA of the CDR3 is TGTGCCAGCAGCACCGCGTTTGAGCAGTACTTC. Amino acid sequence: CASSTAFEQYF.

The rearrangement links TRBV3-1 to TRBJ2-5, with 12 bases fitting TRBD2. The CDR3 is made up of 15 amino acids. CDR1 LGHDT and CDR2 YNNKEL come from the germline V gene (reference sequence). With V trimmed by 4 bases and J by 3 bases, 3 bases remained unmatched. This CDR3 is CASSLRTSGKETQYF. The CDR3 DNA is TGTGCCAGCAGCCTCCGGACTAGCGGGAAAGAGACCCAGTACTTC.

The chain joins TRBV6-5 to TRBJ2-7; 7 bases fit TRBD2. Losses at the gene ends were 2 bases for V and 6 bases for J; bases not matched to a gene: 7. This CDR3 contains 14 residues. Germline lookup yields CDR1 MNHEY and CDR2 SVGAGI. The DNA of the CDR3 is TGTGCCAGCAGTTACGGGGGGGTCGGCTCCGAGCAGTACTTC. Amino acid sequence: CASSYGGVGSEQYF.

The V and J genes are TRBV2 and TRBJ2-7, with unresolved D. The CDR3 has 10 residues. Per germline, CDR1 SNHLY and CDR2 FYNNEI. Trimming stripped 10 bases from V and 3 bases from J, with 7 bases between. CDR3: CATQGYEQYF. DNA of the CDR3: TGTGCCACCCAAGGCTACGAGCAGTACTTC.